This section outlines one TCR beta chain sequence together with its context. Its target is unknown. The data originate from a study of Graves' ophthalmopathy and Graves' hyperthyroidism. The CDR3 extends over 15 amino acids. V was clipped by 3 bases and J by 0 bases, with 14 bases between them. Germline values: CDR1 DFQATT, CDR2 SNEGSKA (reference sequence). General study points: Clonotypes were expanded in thyroid at above 0.001 frequency, and most also appeared in blood. At about 70% sensitivity and 72.22% specificity, the model predicted progression of the ophthalmopathy.

Using RNA transcripts, the TCR beta CDR3 regions were amplified. HTBI-primed first-round RT-PCR preceded second-round multiplex PCR. One entry per CDR3 protein, called by TCRdb with MiXCR from the multiplex PCR reads. The sample holds around 1,000,000 distinct CDR3 sequences, 35% to 40% seen once. Enrollment excluded any patients with other autoimmune diseases, uncontrolled infections, pregnancy or lactation. The clonotype was recovered from an adult man with Graves' hyperthyroidism. Material for sequencing was peripheral blood or thyroid tissue (not recorded which). The rearrangement joins TRBV20-1 to TRBJ1-1, with a weak D call TRBD1 (5 bases). CDR3 sequence (DNA): TGCAGTGCTAGTGGTTTGGGGGGATTGAACACTGAAGCTTTCTTT. Translating it yields CSASGLGGLNTEAFF.